This entry concerns a single T cell receptor (beta chain). The antigen is undetermined. TCRdb independently ran MiXCR on the 5' RACE reads; one entry per CDR3 protein. Of about 200,000 distinct CDR3 sequences detected, roughly 9.4% appear once; the ten largest clones hold roughly 5%. Looked up from germline, CDR1 is WNHNN and CDR2 is SYGVQD (reference sequence). The V gene lost 9 bases and the J gene lost 10 bases, with 9 bases spanning the gap. The CDR3 covers 9 residues. The entry originates in a study of identical twins. Overall study results and limits: Part of the zero-insertion signal could reflect confounding by invariant MAIT and iNKT cells. Cord blood's abundant beta clonotypes had fewer insertions, unlike memory repertoires.

Sequences were obtained from memory (CD45RO+) T cells sorted from blood. V gene TRBV10-1 combines with J gene TRBJ1-1; D ambiguous. The source is a woman between 18 and 29 years old in good health. CDR3 protein: CARTALAFF. The CDR3 coding sequence is TGCGCCAGGACCGCGCTAGCTTTCTTT.